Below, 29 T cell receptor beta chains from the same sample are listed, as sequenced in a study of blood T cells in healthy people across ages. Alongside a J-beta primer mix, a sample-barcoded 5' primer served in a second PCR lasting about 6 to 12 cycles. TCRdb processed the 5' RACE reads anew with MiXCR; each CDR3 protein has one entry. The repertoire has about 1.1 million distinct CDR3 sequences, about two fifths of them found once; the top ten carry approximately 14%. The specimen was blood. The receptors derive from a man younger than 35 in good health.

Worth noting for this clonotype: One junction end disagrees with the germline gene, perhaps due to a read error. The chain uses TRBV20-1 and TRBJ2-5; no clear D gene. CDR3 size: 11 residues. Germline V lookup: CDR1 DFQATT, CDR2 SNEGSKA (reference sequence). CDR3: CSAPELNEQYF. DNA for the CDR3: TGTAGTGCTCCCGAACTTAATGAGCAGTACTTC.

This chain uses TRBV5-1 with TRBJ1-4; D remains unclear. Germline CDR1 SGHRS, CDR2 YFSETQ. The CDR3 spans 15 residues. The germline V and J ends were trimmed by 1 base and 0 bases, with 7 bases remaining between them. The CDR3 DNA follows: TGCGCCAGCAGCTTGACAGAAGCAACTAATGAAAAACTGTTTTTT. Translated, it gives CASSLTEATNEKLFF. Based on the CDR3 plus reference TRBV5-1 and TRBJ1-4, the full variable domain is KAGVTQTPRYLIKTRGQQVTLSCSPISGHRSVSWYQQTPGQGLQFLFEYFSETQRNKGNFPGRFSGRQFSNSRSEMNVSTLELGDSALYLCASSLTEATNEKLFFGSGTQLSVL.

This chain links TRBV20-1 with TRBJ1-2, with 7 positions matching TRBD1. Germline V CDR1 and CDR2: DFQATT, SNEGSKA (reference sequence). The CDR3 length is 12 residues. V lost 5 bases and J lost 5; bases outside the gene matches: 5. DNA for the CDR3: TGCAGTGCTCCAAGACAGGGTTATGGCTACACCTTC. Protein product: CSAPRQGYGYTF.

Here the CDR3 DNA reads TGCGCCAGCAGCTTGGGTCGGACAGGGGGAGAAGCTTTCTTT. As protein: CASSLGRTGGEAFF. The chain has TRBV5-1 and TRBJ1-1, with 10 bases fitting TRBD1. The V segment lost 0 bases and the J segment 8 bases; nucleotides outside the gene matches: 4. CDR3 length: 14 amino acids. Germline V gene lookup returns CDR1 SGHRS and CDR2 YFSETQ.

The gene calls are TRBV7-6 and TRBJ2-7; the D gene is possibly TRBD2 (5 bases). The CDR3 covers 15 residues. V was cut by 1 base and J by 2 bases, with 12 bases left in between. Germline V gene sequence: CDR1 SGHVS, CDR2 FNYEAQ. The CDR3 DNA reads TGTGCCAGCAGCTTAGGAGGGAGTGGCCCCTACGAGCAGTACTTC. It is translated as CASSLGGSGPYEQYF.

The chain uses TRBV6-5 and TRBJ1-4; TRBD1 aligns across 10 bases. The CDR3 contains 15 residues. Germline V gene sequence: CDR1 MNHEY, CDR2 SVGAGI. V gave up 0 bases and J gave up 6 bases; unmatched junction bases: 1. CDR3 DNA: TGTGCCAGCAGTTACTCCGGGACAGGGGATGAAAAACTGTTTTTT. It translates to CASSYSGTGDEKLFF.

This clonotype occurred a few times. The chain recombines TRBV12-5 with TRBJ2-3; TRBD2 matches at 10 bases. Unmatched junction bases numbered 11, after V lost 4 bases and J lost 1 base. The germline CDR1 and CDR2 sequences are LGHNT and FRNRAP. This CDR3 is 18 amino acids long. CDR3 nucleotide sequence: TGTGCTAGTGGTTCCCCAGGGTTAGCGGGGGGTCGCACAGATACGCAGTATTTT. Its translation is CASGSPGLAGGRTDTQYF.

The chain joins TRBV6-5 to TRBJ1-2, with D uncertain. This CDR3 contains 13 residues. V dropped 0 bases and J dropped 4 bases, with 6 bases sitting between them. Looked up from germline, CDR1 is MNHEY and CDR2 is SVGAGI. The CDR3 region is CASSYSPGYGYTF. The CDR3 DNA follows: TGTGCCAGCAGTTACTCGCCCGGCTATGGCTACACCTTC.

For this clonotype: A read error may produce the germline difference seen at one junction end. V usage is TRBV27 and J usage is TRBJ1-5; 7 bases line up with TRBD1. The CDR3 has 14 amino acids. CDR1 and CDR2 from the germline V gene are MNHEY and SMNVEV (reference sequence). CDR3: CACRQGLSNQPQHF. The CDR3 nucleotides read TGTGCCTGCAGACAGGGTCTCAGCAATCAGCCCCAGCATTTT.

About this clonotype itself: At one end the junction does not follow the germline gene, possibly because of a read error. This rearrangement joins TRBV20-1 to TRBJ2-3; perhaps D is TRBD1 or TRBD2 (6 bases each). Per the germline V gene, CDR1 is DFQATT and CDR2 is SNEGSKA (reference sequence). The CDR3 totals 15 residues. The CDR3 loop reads CSARDSTGRTDTQYF. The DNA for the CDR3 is TGCAGTGCTAGAGATTCTACAGGGAGGACAGACACGCAGTATTTT.

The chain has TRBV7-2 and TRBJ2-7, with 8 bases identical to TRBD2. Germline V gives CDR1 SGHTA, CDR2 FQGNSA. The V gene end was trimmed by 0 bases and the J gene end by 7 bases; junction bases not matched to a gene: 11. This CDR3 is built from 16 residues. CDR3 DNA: TGTGCCAGCAGCTTAGCAGCGGGGGTCTCCTACAATGAGCAGTACTTC. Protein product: CASSLAAGVSYNEQYF.

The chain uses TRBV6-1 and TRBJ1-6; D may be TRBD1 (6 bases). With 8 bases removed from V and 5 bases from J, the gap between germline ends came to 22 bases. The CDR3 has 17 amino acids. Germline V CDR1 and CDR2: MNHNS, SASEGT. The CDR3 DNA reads TGTGCCAGCGGACCAACAGGGTATGAAGCGAATAATTCACCCCTCCACTTT. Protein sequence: CASGPTGYEANNSPLHF.

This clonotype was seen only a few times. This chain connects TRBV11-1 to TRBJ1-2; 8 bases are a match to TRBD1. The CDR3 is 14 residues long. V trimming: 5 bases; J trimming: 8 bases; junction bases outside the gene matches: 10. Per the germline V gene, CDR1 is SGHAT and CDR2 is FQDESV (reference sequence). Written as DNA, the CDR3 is TGTGCCAGCAGCAACCCGACAGGGGCGCGGGGCTACACCTTC. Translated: CASSNPTGARGYTF.

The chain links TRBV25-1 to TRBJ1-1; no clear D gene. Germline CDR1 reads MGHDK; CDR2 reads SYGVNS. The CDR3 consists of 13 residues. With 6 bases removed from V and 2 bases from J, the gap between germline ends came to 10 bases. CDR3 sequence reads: CASRGWANTEAFF. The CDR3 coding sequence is TGTGCCAGCAGGGGGTGGGCTAACACTGAAGCTTTCTTT.

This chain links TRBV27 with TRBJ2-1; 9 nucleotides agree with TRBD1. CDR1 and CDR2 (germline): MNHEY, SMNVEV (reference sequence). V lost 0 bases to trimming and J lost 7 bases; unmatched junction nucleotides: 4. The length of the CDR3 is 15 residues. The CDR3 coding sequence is TGTGCCAGCAGTTTATCGTTGGGGACAGGGAATGAGCAGTTCTTC. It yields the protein CASSLSLGTGNEQFF.

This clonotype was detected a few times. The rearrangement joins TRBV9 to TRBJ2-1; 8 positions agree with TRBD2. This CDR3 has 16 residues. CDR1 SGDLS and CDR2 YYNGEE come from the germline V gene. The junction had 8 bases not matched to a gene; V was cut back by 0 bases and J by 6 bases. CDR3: CASSVVAGGAFNEQFF. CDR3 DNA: TGTGCCAGCAGCGTAGTGGCCGGGGGGGCGTTCAATGAGCAGTTCTTC.

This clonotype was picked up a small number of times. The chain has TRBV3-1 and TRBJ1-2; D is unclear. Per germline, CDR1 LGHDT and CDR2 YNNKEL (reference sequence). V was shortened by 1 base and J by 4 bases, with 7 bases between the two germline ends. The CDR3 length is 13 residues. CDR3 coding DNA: TGTGCCAGCAGCCAAGTGGATCGCTATGGCTACACCTTC. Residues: CASSQVDRYGYTF.

The DNA for the CDR3 is TGTGCCAGCAGCCCCTGGGGAGAAGAAAAACTGTTTTTT. Translation gives CASSPWGEEKLFF. V usage is TRBV7-9 and J usage is TRBJ1-4; the D is unclear. The germline V gene encodes CDR1 SEHNR and CDR2 FQNEAQ (reference sequence). The germline V and J ends were trimmed by 5 bases and 8 bases, with 12 bases remaining between them. The CDR3 totals 13 residues.

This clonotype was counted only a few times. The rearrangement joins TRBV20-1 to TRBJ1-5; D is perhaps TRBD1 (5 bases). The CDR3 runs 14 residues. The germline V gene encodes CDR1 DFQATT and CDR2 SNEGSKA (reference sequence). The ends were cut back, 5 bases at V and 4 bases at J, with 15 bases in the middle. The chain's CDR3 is CSAPVLGGNQPQHF. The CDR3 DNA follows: TGCAGTGCTCCCGTTCTCGGGGGGAATCAGCCCCAGCATTTT.

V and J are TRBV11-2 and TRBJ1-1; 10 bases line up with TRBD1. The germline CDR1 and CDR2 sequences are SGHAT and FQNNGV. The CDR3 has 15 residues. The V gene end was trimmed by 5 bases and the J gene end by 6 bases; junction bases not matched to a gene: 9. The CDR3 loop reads CASSPGGQGDPEAFF. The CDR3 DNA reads TGTGCCAGCAGCCCTGGAGGACAGGGGGACCCTGAAGCTTTCTTT.

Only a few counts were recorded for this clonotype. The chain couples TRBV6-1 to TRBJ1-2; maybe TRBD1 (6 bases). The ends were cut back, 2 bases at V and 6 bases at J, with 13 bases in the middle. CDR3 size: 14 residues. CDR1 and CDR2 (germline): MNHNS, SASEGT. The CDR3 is CASSEYGAGDGYTF. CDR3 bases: TGTGCCAGCAGTGAATATGGGGCAGGGGATGGCTACACCTTC.

The CDR3 loop reads CAISIGTGNSYNEQFF. CDR3 bases: TGTGCCATCAGTATAGGGACAGGGAACTCCTACAATGAGCAGTTCTTC. This chain joins TRBV10-3 and TRBJ2-1, with 9 bases fitting TRBD1. The length of the CDR3 is 16 residues. With V trimmed by 5 bases and J by 0 bases, 5 bases remained unmatched. CDR1 ENHRY and CDR2 SYGVKD come from the germline V gene.

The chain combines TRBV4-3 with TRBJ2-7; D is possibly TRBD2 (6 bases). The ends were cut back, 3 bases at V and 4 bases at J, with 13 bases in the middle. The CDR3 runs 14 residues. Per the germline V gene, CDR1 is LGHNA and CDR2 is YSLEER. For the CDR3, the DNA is TGCGCCAGCAGCCAGGACCCGGGAGTTTACGAGCAGTACTTC. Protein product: CASSQDPGVYEQYF.

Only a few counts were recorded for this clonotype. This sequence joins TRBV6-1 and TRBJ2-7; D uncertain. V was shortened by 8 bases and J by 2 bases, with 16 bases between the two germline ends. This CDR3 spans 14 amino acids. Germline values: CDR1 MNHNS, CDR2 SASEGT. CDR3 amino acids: CASSTFQHTYEQYF. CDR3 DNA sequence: TGTGCCAGCTCAACTTTCCAGCATACCTACGAGCAGTACTTC.

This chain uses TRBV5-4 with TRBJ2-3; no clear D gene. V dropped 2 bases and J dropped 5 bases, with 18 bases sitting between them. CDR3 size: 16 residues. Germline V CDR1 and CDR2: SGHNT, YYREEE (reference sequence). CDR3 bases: TGTGCCAGCAGCTTCGGCCGCGCCAACGGCGGAGATACGCAGTATTTT. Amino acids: CASSFGRANGGDTQYF.

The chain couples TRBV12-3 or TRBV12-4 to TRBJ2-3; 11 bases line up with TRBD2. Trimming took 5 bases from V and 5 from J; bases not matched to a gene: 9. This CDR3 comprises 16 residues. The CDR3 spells CASSRGLAVPQDTQYF. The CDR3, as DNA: TGTGCCAGCAGTCGGGGACTAGCGGTCCCGCAAGATACGCAGTATTTT.

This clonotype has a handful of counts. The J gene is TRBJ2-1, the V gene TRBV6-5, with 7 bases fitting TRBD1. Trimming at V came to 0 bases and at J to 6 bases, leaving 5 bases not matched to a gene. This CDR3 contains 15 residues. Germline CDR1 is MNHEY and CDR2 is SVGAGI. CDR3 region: CASSYSVSGGNEQFF. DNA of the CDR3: TGTGCCAGCAGTTACTCGGTTTCAGGGGGCAATGAGCAGTTCTTC.

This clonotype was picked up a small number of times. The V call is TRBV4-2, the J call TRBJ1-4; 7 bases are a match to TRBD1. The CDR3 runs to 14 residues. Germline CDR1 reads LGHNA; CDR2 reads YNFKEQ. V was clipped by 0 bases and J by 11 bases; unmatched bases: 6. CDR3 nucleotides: TGTGCCAGCAGCCAAGAGGCTCAGGGGGAGAAACTGTTTTTT. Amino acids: CASSQEAQGEKLFF.

CDR3 DNA sequence: TGCAGTGCTAGACGAATGGACACCACTTATGGCTACACCTTC. As protein: CSARRMDTTYGYTF. The rearrangement joins TRBV20-1 to TRBJ1-2, with a possible D match to TRBD1 (5 bases). V was trimmed by 2 bases and J by 5 bases, leaving 15 bases between them. The CDR3 extends over 14 amino acids. The germline gives CDR1 DFQATT, CDR2 SNEGSKA (reference sequence).